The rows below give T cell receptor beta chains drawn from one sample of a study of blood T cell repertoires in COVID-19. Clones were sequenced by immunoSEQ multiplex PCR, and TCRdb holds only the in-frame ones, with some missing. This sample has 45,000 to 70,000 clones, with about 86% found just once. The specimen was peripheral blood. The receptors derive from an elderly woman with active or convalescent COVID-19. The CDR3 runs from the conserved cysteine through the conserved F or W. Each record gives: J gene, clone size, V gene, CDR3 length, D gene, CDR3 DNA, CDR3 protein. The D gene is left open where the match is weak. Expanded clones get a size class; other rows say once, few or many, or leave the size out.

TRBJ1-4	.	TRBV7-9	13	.	TGTGCCAGCAGCTTAGGCGGGGATGAAAAACTGTTTTTT	CASSLGGDEKLFF
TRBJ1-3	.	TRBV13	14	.	TGTGCCAGCAGCTTATTCGGCTCTGGAAACACCATATATTTT	CASSLFGSGNTIYF
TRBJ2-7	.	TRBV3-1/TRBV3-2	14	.	TGTGCCAGCAGCCAAGATCGGGCTAGCCCCGAGCAGTACTTC	CASSQDRASPEQYF
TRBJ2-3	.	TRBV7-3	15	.	TGTGCCAGCAGCTTAAACACAGGAACCACAGATACGCAGTATTTT	CASSLNTGTTDTQYF
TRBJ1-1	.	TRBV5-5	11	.	TGTGCCAGCAGCTTGCAGTGGGAAGCTTTCTTT	CASSLQWEAFF
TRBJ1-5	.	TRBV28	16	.	TGTGCCAGCAGCCCTCCCCTGACAGGTAGCAATCAGCCCCAGCATTTT	CASSPPLTGSNQPQHF
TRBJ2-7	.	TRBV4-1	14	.	TGCGCCAGCAGCCAAGGTCAGGGGTTGTACGAGCAGTACTTC	CASSQGQGLYEQYF
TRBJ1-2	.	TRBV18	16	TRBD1	TGTGCCAGCTCACCAGGACAGGGAAGGGGTAACTATGGCTACACCTTC	CASSPGQGRGNYGYTF
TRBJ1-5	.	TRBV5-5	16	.	TGTGCCAGCAGCCCGTTCGAGACAGTTAGCAATCAGCCCCAGCATTTT	CASSPFETVSNQPQHF
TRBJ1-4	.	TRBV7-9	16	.	TGTGCCAGCAGCTTAACAGGGACGGCTAGGGATGAAAAACTGTTTTTT	CASSLTGTARDEKLFF
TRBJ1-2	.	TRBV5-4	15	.	TGTGCCAGCAGCTTGGCCAGCGTAGCAGGGGTTGGCTACACCTTC	CASSLASVAGVGYTF
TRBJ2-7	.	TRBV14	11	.	TGTGCCAGCAGCCAAGTCTCCGAGCAGTACTTC	CASSQVSEQYF
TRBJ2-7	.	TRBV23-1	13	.	TGCGCCAGCAGTCAGTTACCCAAGGGGGAGCAGTACTTC	CASSQLPKGEQYF
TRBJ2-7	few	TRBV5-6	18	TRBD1	TGTGCCAGCAGCTTGGAAGGGCTCCGCGACAGGGCCTCCTACGAGCAGTACTTC	CASSLEGLRDRASYEQYF
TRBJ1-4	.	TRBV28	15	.	TGTGCCAGCAGGCCATCTGGGACACGGAATGAAAAACTGTTTTTT	CASRPSGTRNEKLFF
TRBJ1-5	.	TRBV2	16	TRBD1	TGTGCCAGCAGAGACCGGACAGGGGGCACCAATCAGCCCCAGCATTTT	CASRDRTGGTNQPQHF
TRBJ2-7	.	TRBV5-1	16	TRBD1	TGCGCCAGCAGCTTGGCCGGACAGGGGCCAACCTACGAGCAGTACTTC	CASSLAGQGPTYEQYF
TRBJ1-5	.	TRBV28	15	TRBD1	TGTGCCAGCAGTCCCAGGACAGGGGGCAATCAGCCCCAGCATTTT	CASSPRTGGNQPQHF
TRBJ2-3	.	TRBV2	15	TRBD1	TGTGCCAGCAGCGTACAGGGGAGAAGCACAGATACGCAGTATTTT	CASSVQGRSTDTQYF
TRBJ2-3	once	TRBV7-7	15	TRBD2	TGTGCCAGCAGCTTTTCTCCGGGGGGAGGGGATACGCAGTATTTT	CASSFSPGGGDTQYF
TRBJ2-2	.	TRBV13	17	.	TGTGCCAGCAGCTTTGGCCCGACTACAGCCACCACCGGGGAGCTGTTTTTT	CASSFGPTTATTGELFF
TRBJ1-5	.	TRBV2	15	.	TGTGCCAGCAGTTTCGGGGGTTCTGGCAATCAGCCCCAGCATTTT	CASSFGGSGNQPQHF
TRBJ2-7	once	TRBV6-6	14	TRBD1	TGTGCCAGCAGCCAAACGGACAGGGAAGGCGAGCAGTACTTC	CASSQTDREGEQYF
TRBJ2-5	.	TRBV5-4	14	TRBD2	TGTGCCAGCAGCCCGGGACTAGCCTGGGAGACCCAGTACTTC	CASSPGLAWETQYF
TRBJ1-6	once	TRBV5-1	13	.	TGCGCCAGCAGCCAGGAGGGGAATTCACCCCTCCACTTT	CASSQEGNSPLHF
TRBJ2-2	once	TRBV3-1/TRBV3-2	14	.	TGTGCCAGCGAGAGTATTACGAACACCGGGGAGCTGTTTTTT	CASESITNTGELFF
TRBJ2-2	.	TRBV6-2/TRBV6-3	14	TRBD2	TGTGCCAGCAGTCAGCGGGAGGGAGGCGGGGAGCTGTTTTTT	CASSQREGGGELFF
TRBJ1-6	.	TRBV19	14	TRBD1	TGTGCCAGTATAGGACCAGGGGGGCACTCACCCCTCCACTTT	CASIGPGGHSPLHF
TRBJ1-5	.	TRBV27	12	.	TGTGCCAGCAGTTTAGTAGCTCAGCCCCAGCATTTT	CASSLVAQPQHF
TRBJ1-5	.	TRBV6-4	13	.	TGTGCCAGCAGTGGGACAGCTAATCAGCCCCAGCATTTT	CASSGTANQPQHF
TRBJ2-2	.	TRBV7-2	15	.	TGTGCCAGCAGCTTGTGGGGGCCGAACACCGGGGAGCTGTTTTTT	CASSLWGPNTGELFF
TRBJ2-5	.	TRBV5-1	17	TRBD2	TGCGCCAGCAGCGGTCTGTTAGGAGCGGGGGTGCAAGAGACCCAGTACTTC	CASSGLLGAGVQETQYF